These 21 T cell receptor beta chains were sequenced from one sample in a study of cytomegalovirus exposure and HLA in healthy donors (TCRdb year 2017). The library was obtained by the immunoSEQ multiplex PCR assay. A mixture of 60 forward primers for TCR Vbeta segments and 13 reverse primers for TCR Jbeta segments was used in the multiplex PCR. The clones in this table, taken by TCRdb from immuneACCESS, are in-frame only. Not every clone is retained; where verified, under half of the shortfall comes from an unresolved V gene, and the cause of the rest is unknown. This sample holds about 130,000 clones; about 61% were observed only once. The leading ten clones occupy roughly 2.5% of the sample. Sequenced sample: PBMCs. These receptor sequences come from a woman between 40 and 55 years old in good health and CMV-seronegative.

The chain is built from TRBV30 and TRBJ1-6; 7 bases fit TRBD1. The junction had 6 bases not matched to a gene; V was cut back by 0 bases and J by 10 bases. CDR1 and CDR2 (germline): GTSNPN, SVGIG (reference sequence). The CDR3 extends over 14 amino acids. The chain's CDR3 is CAWSVQGLRSPLHF. CDR3 in DNA: TGTGCCTGGAGTGTACAGGGGTTAAGGTCACCCCTCCACTTT.

The count of this clone is one. The gene calls are TRBV15 and TRBJ1-5; 7 positions agree with TRBD1. This CDR3 is 19 amino acids long. With 4 bases clipped from V and 0 bases from J, the junction kept 15 bases outside the gene matches. In germline, CDR1 is LNHNV, CDR2 YYDKDF (reference sequence). CDR3 DNA sequence: TGTGCCACCAGCACACTACCTTTATTGGACAGGCTTAGCAATCAGCCCCAGCATTTT. Translation gives CATSTLPLLDRLSNQPQHF.

This rearrangement joins TRBV7-3 to TRBJ2-1; D possibly corresponds to TRBD2 (6 bases). The CDR3 runs 12 residues. Per the germline V gene, CDR1 is SGHTA and CDR2 is FQGTGA. The V end lost 8 bases, the J end lost 1 base, and 6 bases lay between the germline ends. CDR3 sequence reads: CASGGSYNEQFF. Here the CDR3 DNA reads TGTGCCAGCGGGGGGTCCTACAATGAGCAGTTCTTC.

This clone was observed a handful of times. This chain joins TRBV7-3 and TRBJ1-1, with D tentatively TRBD1 (5 bases). This CDR3 spans 14 amino acids. With 5 bases removed from V and 6 bases from J, the gap between germline ends came to 16 bases. Germline values: CDR1 SGHTA, CDR2 FQGTGA. For the CDR3, the DNA is TGTGCCAGCAGCCTAGGGACTTTGGCATCTGAAGCTTTCTTT. Translated, it gives CASSLGTLASEAFF.

The genes are TRBV4-1 and TRBJ2-5; D may be TRBD1 (6 bases). CDR1 MGHRA and CDR2 YSYEKL come from the germline V gene. CDR3 size: 14 residues. V shed 0 bases and J shed 1 base, with 6 bases lying between them. CDR3 nucleotides: TGCGCCAGCAGCCAAGAACAGGGCCAAGAGACCCAGTACTTC. This gives the protein CASSQEQGQETQYF.

The chain has TRBV7-3 and TRBJ2-3; D possibly corresponds to TRBD2 (6 bases). V lost 5 bases to trimming and J lost 3 bases, with 9 bases between them. Germline assignment: CDR1 SGHTA and CDR2 FQGTGA. CDR3 length: 13 amino acids. CDR3 in amino acids: CASSPTRTDTQYF. The CDR3 DNA is TGTGCCAGCAGCCCGACTAGGACAGATACGCAGTATTTT.

The chain carries TRBV15 and TRBJ2-7; 7 positions agree with TRBD1. J was trimmed by 4 bases and V by 5 bases; bases with no gene match: 5. Germline lookup yields CDR1 LNHNV and CDR2 YYDKDF (reference sequence). The CDR3 spans 13 residues. The CDR3 coding sequence is TGTGCCACCAGCGCCTGGACAGGATACGAGCAGTACTTC. This translates into CATSAWTGYEQYF.

The CDR3 DNA sequence: TGCAGCGTTGCCCCTAGACAGGGGGTGTGGAATGAGCAGTTCTTC. Protein product: CSVAPRQGVWNEQFF. V is TRBV29-1 and J is TRBJ2-1; 9 bases are a match to TRBD1. The J segment lost 7 bases and the V segment lost 4 bases, leaving 11 bases of the junction unmatched. CDR1 SQVTM and CDR2 ANQGSEA come from the germline V gene. The CDR3 has 15 residues.

V gene TRBV6-6 combines with J gene TRBJ1-1; D unclear. Trimming took off 0 bases at V and 8 bases at J, with 10 bases between the two ends. The CDR3 runs 13 residues. The V gene's germline CDR1 is MNHNY and CDR2 SVGAGI (reference sequence). CDR3 in DNA: TGTGCCAGCAGTTACTCGAGGGAGAAAGAAGCTTTCTTT. This codes for CASSYSREKEAFF.

The rearrangement links TRBV7-7 to TRBJ2-1; 16 bases are shared with TRBD2. Germline CDR1 reads SSHAT; CDR2 reads FNYEAQ (reference sequence). The CDR3 is made up of 17 amino acids. Trimming took 5 bases from V and 6 from J; bases not matched to a gene: 7. The CDR3 is CASSPGLAGGQINEQFF. The CDR3 region has the DNA TGTGCCAGCAGCCCGGGACTAGCGGGGGGGCAAATCAATGAGCAGTTCTTC. The full variable domain, completed using reference TRBV7-7 and TRBJ2-1, is GAGVSQSPRYKVTKRGQDVTLRCDPISSHATLYWYQQALGQGPEFLTYFNYEAQPDKSGLPSDRFSAERPEGSISTLTIQRTEQRDSAMYRCASSPGLAGGQINEQFFGPGTRLTVL.

J is TRBJ2-2 and V is TRBV7-2; tentatively, D is TRBD2 (6 bases). V was cut by 6 bases and J by 0 bases, with 17 bases left in between. The length of the CDR3 is 17 residues. The germline V gene has CDR1 SGHTA and CDR2 FQGNSA. The CDR3 region is CASRERTSLSNTGELFF. The CDR3 DNA follows: TGTGCCAGCAGAGAAAGAACTAGCCTCTCGAACACCGGGGAGCTGTTTTTT. Looking up the rest from reference TRBV7-2 and TRBJ2-2 gives the full variable domain: GAGVSQSPSNKVTEKGKDVELRCDPISGHTALYWYRQSLGQGLEFLIYFQGNSAPDKSGLPSDRFSAERTGGSVSTLTIQRTQQEDSAVYLCASRERTSLSNTGELFFGEGSRLTVL.

This chain uses TRBV9 with TRBJ1-2; tentatively, D is TRBD1 (6 bases). Germline loops: CDR1 SGDLS, CDR2 YYNGEE. The germline V and J ends were trimmed by 4 bases and 4 bases, with 17 bases remaining between them. The CDR3 extends over 15 amino acids. The CDR3 spells CASSPSSGAGYGYTF. The CDR3 DNA follows: TGTGCCAGCAGCCCTTCGTCAGGGGCTGGCTATGGCTACACCTTC.

The chain recombines TRBV28 with TRBJ2-1; D may be TRBD1 (5 bases). The germline V gene encodes CDR1 MDHEN and CDR2 SYDVKM. V lost 4 bases and J 3 bases, leaving 7 bases between the germline ends. CDR3 length equals 13 residues. The CDR3 DNA reads as TGTGCCAGCAGTTCTAGGGGCTACAATGAGCAGTTCTTC. This encodes CASSSRGYNEQFF.

V usage is TRBV6-5 and J usage is TRBJ1-4, with a weak D call TRBD1 (5 bases). V was clipped by 2 bases and J by 3 bases, with 10 bases between them. The CDR3 consists of 15 residues. CDR1 is MNHEY, CDR2 SVGAGI, per germline. DNA of the CDR3: TGTGCCAGCAGTTACGGTGGGGCCGCTAATGAAAAACTGTTTTTT. It is translated as CASSYGGAANEKLFF.

The chain has TRBV27 and TRBJ2-7; TRBD1 aligns across 7 bases. Germline CDR1 reads MNHEY; CDR2 reads SMNVEV (reference sequence). CDR3 length: 13 residues. J gave up 3 bases and V 8 bases, and 7 bases lay outside the gene matches. DNA for the CDR3: TGTGCCAGCTCGGGACAGTCGGACTACGAGCAGTACTTC. It codes for CASSGQSDYEQYF.

About this clone itself: An end of the junction does not agree with germline; a read error may underlie this. The rearrangement uses TRBV4-1 and TRBJ1-2, with 8 positions matching TRBD1. Germline V CDR1 and CDR2: MGHRA, YSYEKL. This CDR3 region has 16 residues. This CDR3 reads CASSQDRAGGAEGYPF. The CDR3 coding sequence is TGCGCCAGCAGCCAAGATCGGGCAGGGGGCGCGGAAGGCTACCCCTTC.

This chain uses TRBV6-4 with TRBJ2-3; no clear D. V lost 5 bases and J lost 5, with 11 bases in between. CDR3 length: 13 amino acids. Germline CDR1 and CDR2: MRHNA and SNTAGT. The CDR3, as DNA: TGTGCCAGCAGTCGGGTTTCGGAAGATACGCAGTATTTT. Protein sequence: CASSRVSEDTQYF.

V and J are TRBV9 and TRBJ2-5, with D possibly matching TRBD2 (5 bases). The J call is doubtful: the DNA matches TRBJ2-7 better. Germline values: CDR1 SGDLS, CDR2 YYNGEE. The CDR3 length is 13 residues. Here the CDR3 reads CASSAGSSYEQYF. The CDR3 coding sequence is TGTGCCAGCTCCGCGGGCAGCTCCTACGAGCAGTACTTC.

The table lists this clone with a few counts. The rearrangement links TRBV10-3 to TRBJ1-1, with D possibly TRBD1 on 5 matching bases. This CDR3 has 13 residues. V lost 2 bases, J lost 4 bases, and 8 bases lay in between. Germline CDR1 ENHRY, CDR2 SYGVKD. CDR3 sequence (DNA): TGTGCCATCAGTGAGGAGCAGGGCACTGAAGCTTTCTTT. This encodes CAISEEQGTEAFF.

The chain combines TRBV12-5 with TRBJ2-3; 11 bases agree with TRBD2. CDR1 and CDR2 (germline): LGHNT, FRNRAP. The V segment lost 4 bases and the J segment 0 bases; nucleotides outside the gene matches: 6. The length of the CDR3 is 17 residues. CDR3 region: CASGSGTSGWSTDTQYF. The CDR3 nucleotides read TGTGCTAGTGGTTCCGGGACTAGCGGCTGGAGCACAGATACGCAGTATTTT. Together with reference TRBV12-5 and TRBJ2-3, the CDR3 gives the full variable domain: DARVTQTPRHKVTEMGQEVTMRCQPILGHNTVFWYRQTMMQGLELLAYFRNRAPLDDSGMPKDRFSAEMPDATLATLKIQPSEPRDSAVYFCASGSGTSGWSTDTQYFGPGTRLTVL.

V gene TRBV9 combines with J gene TRBJ2-1, with TRBD1 matching over 9 bases. The V segment lost 7 bases and the J segment 2 bases; nucleotides outside the gene matches: 7. CDR1 is SGDLS, CDR2 YYNGEE, per germline. This CDR3 spans 15 amino acids. The CDR3 loop reads CASAPRDRAYNEQFF. The CDR3 nucleotides read TGTGCCAGCGCCCCTCGGGACAGGGCCTACAATGAGCAGTTCTTC.